These 26 T cell receptor beta chains came from one sample sequenced in a study of shared clonotypes between healthy human individuals. Assay used: immunoSEQ multiplex PCR; TCRdb lists only in-frame clones, some missing. The sample carries millions of clones, approximately 94% recorded once. The sequenced sample consisted of naive CD4+ T cells sorted from blood. Subset defined: CD45RA+ positively selected. All receptors derive from a man aged 18 to 29 in good health.

The V call is TRBV10-1, the J call TRBJ2-1, with D unresolved. Trimming pared 10 bases from V and 10 bases from J, leaving 23 bases between. The germline gives CDR1 WNHNN, CDR2 SYGVQD (reference sequence). The CDR3 sequence is 14 residues long. CDR3 coding DNA: TGCGCCACCGGATTATACGGGTCGGTAGAAGAGCAGTTCTTC. Protein: CATGLYGSVEEQFF.

This sequence joins TRBV30 and TRBJ1-1; D is perhaps TRBD1 (5 bases). CDR3 length: 14 residues. V shed 0 bases and J shed 5 bases, with 13 bases lying between them. Germline V gene lookup returns CDR1 GTSNPN and CDR2 SVGIG (reference sequence). The CDR3 nucleotides read TGTGCCTGGAGTGTACTGGGAAAGGGGACTGAAGCTTTCTTT. Its translation is CAWSVLGKGTEAFF.

The chain links TRBV6-6 to TRBJ1-1; a possible D gene is TRBD1 (6 bases). Looked up from germline, CDR1 is MNHNY and CDR2 is SVGAGI (reference sequence). The V and J ends lost 6 bases and 1 base respectively, with 12 bases between them. This CDR3 has 14 amino acids. In DNA, the CDR3 is TGTGCCAGCAGCCGCTCGGGGGCGAACACTGAAGCTTTCTTT. It yields the protein CASSRSGANTEAFF.

The chain recombines TRBV5-4 with TRBJ1-2; the D gene is possibly TRBD1 (6 bases). V was pared by 1 base and J by 0 bases, with 10 bases between. This CDR3 has 15 residues. The germline CDR1 and CDR2 sequences are SGHNT and YYREEE (reference sequence). CDR3 region: CASSLLQGPNYGYTF. CDR3 in DNA: TGTGCCAGCAGCTTGCTCCAGGGGCCTAACTATGGCTACACCTTC.

The V and J genes are TRBV6-5 and TRBJ2-1, with TRBD2 identical over 9 bases. Trimming at V came to 4 bases and at J to 6 bases, leaving 7 bases not matched to a gene. Germline V lookup: CDR1 MNHEY, CDR2 SVGAGI. The CDR3 is 15 amino acids. The CDR3 is CASSFASGTSNEQFF. CDR3 DNA: TGTGCCAGCAGTTTTGCTAGCGGGACGTCCAATGAGCAGTTCTTC.

The chain employs TRBV5-1 and TRBJ2-2, with D possibly matching TRBD1 (5 bases). Per germline, CDR1 SGHRS and CDR2 YFSETQ. The V gene lost 4 bases and the J gene lost 6 bases, with 13 bases spanning the gap. The CDR3 totals 14 residues. The CDR3 region is CASSPTPGPGELFF. CDR3 in DNA: TGCGCCAGCAGCCCCACGCCAGGGCCCGGGGAGCTGTTTTTT.

This chain uses TRBV19 with TRBJ2-1, with 9 bases matching TRBD2. V shed 7 bases, J shed 9 bases, and the junction held 10 bases outside the gene matches. Germline V gene sequence: CDR1 LNHDA, CDR2 SQIVND (reference sequence). The length of the CDR3 is 14 residues. The CDR3 DNA is TGTGCCAGTAACCCGTCGGGACTAGCTATTGAGCAGTTCTTC. Encoded protein: CASNPSGLAIEQFF.

The genes are TRBV5-1 and TRBJ2-5, with TRBD2 identical over 7 bases. The CDR3 is 15 amino acids. Unmatched junction bases numbered 10, after V lost 4 bases and J lost 4 bases. From germline, CDR1 is SGHRS and CDR2 YFSETQ. In DNA form, the CDR3 reads TGCGCCAGCAGCGTGGCAGTCGGGGGGAGAGAGACCCAGTACTTC. Translated: CASSVAVGGRETQYF.

V is TRBV28 and J is TRBJ2-5, with 10 bases aligning to TRBD2. Germline V gene sequence: CDR1 MDHEN, CDR2 SYDVKM. J was trimmed by 4 bases and V by 2 bases; bases with no gene match: 10. The length of the CDR3 is 17 residues. CDR3 sequence: CASSLISGGAEGETQYF. For the CDR3, the DNA is TGTGCCAGCAGTTTAATCAGCGGGGGGGCGGAGGGAGAGACCCAGTACTTC.

The V gene is TRBV6-4, the J gene TRBJ2-5; 10 bases line up with TRBD1. J gave up 5 bases and V 4 bases, and 13 bases lay outside the gene matches. The CDR3 loop spans 17 amino acids. Germline V lookup: CDR1 MRHNA, CDR2 SNTAGT. CDR3 bases: TGTGCCAGCAGTGCCGACCGCCGGGACAGGGGCGGGGAGACCCAGTACTTC. Its protein product is CASSADRRDRGGETQYF.

The rearrangement links TRBV7-9 to TRBJ1-5, with D possibly being TRBD1 (5 bases). Looked up from germline, CDR1 is SEHNR and CDR2 is FQNEAQ (reference sequence). Trimming removed 4 bases from V and 4 bases from J, with 8 bases in between. The CDR3 length is 13 residues. As DNA, the CDR3 is TGTGCCAGCAGCTCGGGACCTAATCAGCCCCAGCATTTT. This translates into CASSSGPNQPQHF.

The chain has TRBV5-6 and TRBJ1-5; D gene unclear. Trimming took 3 bases from V and 6 from J, leaving 10 bases between them. Germline V lookup: CDR1 SGHDT, CDR2 YYEEEE. This CDR3 is built from 13 residues. As DNA, the CDR3 is TGTGCCAGCAGCTCAGGACGGTTTCAGCCCCAGCATTTT. The encoded protein is CASSSGRFQPQHF.

The chain couples TRBV27 to TRBJ1-4; the D gene is possibly TRBD1 (6 bases). This CDR3 is built from 15 residues. Trimming cost V 1 base and J 5 bases, with 11 bases left between them. Germline V gives CDR1 MNHEY, CDR2 SMNVEV (reference sequence). The CDR3 sequence: CASSLFRQGNEKLFF. CDR3 in DNA: TGTGCCAGCAGTTTATTTCGGCAGGGGAATGAAAAACTGTTTTTT.

In regard to this clone: The sample holds other DNA sequences that translate to the same CDR3. This chain uses TRBV9 with TRBJ1-4; 7 positions agree with TRBD1. Germline trimming cut 0 bases from V and 7 bases from J; bases unmatched to any gene: 3. Germline-derived CDR1 and CDR2 are SGDLS and YYNGEE. There are 14 residues in the CDR3. In DNA, the CDR3 is TGTGCCAGCAGCGTAGCACCAGGGGGTGAAAAACTGTTTTTT. Amino acids: CASSVAPGGEKLFF. The full variable domain, in which reference TRBV9 and TRBJ1-4 provide the parts outside the CDR3, is DSGVTQTPKHLITATGQRVTLRCSPRSGDLSVYWYQQSLDQGLQFLIQYYNGEERAKGNILERFSAQQFPDLHSELNLSSLELGDSALYFCASSVAPGGEKLFFGSGTQLSVL.

J is TRBJ2-3 and V is TRBV9; 8 positions match TRBD2. Germline trimming cut 6 bases from V and 3 bases from J; bases unmatched to any gene: 9. The CDR3 totals 15 residues. The germline V gene has CDR1 SGDLS and CDR2 YYNGEE. The CDR3 spells CASNPGGGPTDTQYF. The CDR3 DNA is TGTGCCAGCAACCCTGGCGGGGGGCCTACAGATACGCAGTATTTT.

About this clone: Other DNA sequences in this sample translate to the same CDR3. The CDR3 region has the DNA TGCGCCAGCAGCCTCCCCAAAGAGACCCAGTACTTC. Protein: CASSLPKETQYF. This rearrangement joins TRBV5-1 to TRBJ2-5, with D unclear. This CDR3 spans 12 amino acids. The germline V gene encodes CDR1 SGHRS and CDR2 YFSETQ. Trimming shortened V by 4 bases and J by 3 bases, and 7 bases separated the two germline ends.

V and J are TRBV6-5 and TRBJ1-1, with a weak D call TRBD1 (6 bases). The germline V gene has CDR1 MNHEY and CDR2 SVGAGI. The CDR3 runs 12 residues. V lost 6 bases and J 6 bases, leaving 11 bases between the germline ends. This CDR3 is CASSTGPSEAFF. As DNA, the CDR3 is TGTGCCAGCAGCACAGGGCCCTCTGAAGCTTTCTTT.

This sequence joins TRBV27 and TRBJ2-1, with 13 positions matching TRBD2. V shed 5 bases, J shed 9 bases, and the junction held 7 bases outside the gene matches. The length of the CDR3 is 15 residues. Germline CDR1 and CDR2: MNHEY and SMNVEV (reference sequence). The CDR3: CASSPGLAGVIEQFF. CDR3 nucleotide sequence: TGTGCCAGCAGTCCTGGACTAGCGGGAGTGATTGAGCAGTTCTTC.

In the case of this clone: Distinct nucleotide sequences in the sample also encode this CDR3. The gene calls are TRBV6-1 and TRBJ2-6; TRBD1 matches 8 bases. The CDR3 contains 15 residues. Germline V CDR1 and CDR2: MNHNS, SASEGT. V trimming: 9 bases; J trimming: 0 bases; junction bases outside the gene matches: 4. The CDR3 loop is CASGQGSSGANVLTF. The CDR3 DNA is TGTGCCAGTGGACAGGGCAGCTCTGGGGCCAACGTCCTGACTTTC.

The chain links TRBV7-2 to TRBJ2-3, with 8 bases that match TRBD2. CDR1 is SGHTA, CDR2 FQGNSA, per germline. Unmatched junction bases numbered 9, after V lost 5 bases and J lost 2 bases. The CDR3 is 16 residues long. The CDR3: CASSPHSGIVTDTQYF. The CDR3, as DNA: TGTGCCAGCAGCCCTCATAGCGGGATTGTCACAGATACGCAGTATTTT.

This clone was observed a few times. This rearrangement joins TRBV30 to TRBJ1-1; a possible D gene is TRBD1 (5 bases). Deletions cut 0 bases from V and 8 bases from J, with 13 bases between. Germline CDR1 GTSNPN, CDR2 SVGIG (reference sequence). The CDR3 has 13 amino acids. CDR3 sequence reads: CAWSVRGWTEAFF. In nucleotides, the CDR3 is TGTGCCTGGAGTGTCCGGGGGTGGACAGAAGCTTTCTTT.

The chain joins TRBV4-1 to TRBJ2-5, with no clear D. This CDR3 contains 15 residues. The germline V gene encodes CDR1 MGHRA and CDR2 YSYEKL. Trimming stripped 0 bases from V and 1 base from J, with 9 bases between. CDR3 in amino acids: CASSQDGGSQETQYF. Here the CDR3 DNA reads TGCGCCAGCAGCCAAGATGGCGGCAGCCAAGAGACCCAGTACTTC.

This chain joins TRBV5-1 and TRBJ2-7; D is possibly TRBD2 (6 bases). With 4 bases removed from V and 0 bases from J, the gap between germline ends came to 20 bases. Germline loops: CDR1 SGHRS, CDR2 YFSETQ. The CDR3 extends over 17 amino acids. The CDR3 is CASSPAPLAPPSYEQYF. The CDR3 region has the DNA TGCGCCAGCAGCCCGGCCCCCCTAGCGCCTCCCTCCTACGAGCAGTACTTC.

The rearrangement links TRBV5-6 to TRBJ1-2; 8 bases align to TRBD1. The CDR3 is 14 residues long. The ends lost 0 bases at V and 6 bases at J; junction bases unmatched: 4. The germline gives CDR1 SGHDT, CDR2 YYEEEE. The CDR3 coding sequence is TGTGCCAGCAGCTTGGGCAGGGGGCGGAATGGCTACACCTTC. Protein: CASSLGRGRNGYTF.

The chain combines TRBV19 with TRBJ1-5; D is possibly TRBD1 (6 bases). Germline CDR1 reads LNHDA; CDR2 reads SQIVND (reference sequence). Trimming shortened V by 6 bases and J by 2 bases, and 11 bases separated the two germline ends. The CDR3 length is 14 residues. CDR3 residues: CASRQGVGNQPQHF. CDR3 nucleotides: TGTGCCAGTAGACAGGGAGTCGGCAATCAGCCCCAGCATTTT.

The chain uses TRBV29-1 and TRBJ1-2, with D maybe TRBD1 (6 bases). Between the trimmed V and J ends, which lost 7 bases and 4 bases, there was a span of 31 bases. The CDR3 has 18 residues. The germline CDR1 and CDR2 sequences are SQVTM and ANQGSEA. CDR3 protein: CSALPGARATIKGYGYTF. CDR3 DNA: TGCAGCGCTCTACCGGGGGCCCGGGCTACTATTAAGGGCTATGGCTACACCTTC.